A selection of T cell receptor beta chains follows, all from one sample in a study of cytomegalovirus exposure and HLA in healthy donors. Sequencing was performed with immunoSEQ multiplex PCR; in TCRdb, only in-frame clones are kept and a portion is missing. Of 90,000 to 100,000 clones detected, around 73% appear once; the ten largest clones hold over 1%. Material: PBMCs. These receptors were collected from a female donor in good health and CMV-seronegative. Each CDR3 is given with its conserved first and last residue. A D gene is named only where the DNA matches it firmly. Clone size appears in some rows only: once, few, many, or a class for an expanded clone.

j_call | clone_size | v_call | d_call | cdr3_aa | cdr3_nt
TRBJ2-7 | . | TRBV11-2 | TRBD1 | CASSFGTGTTEQYF | TGTGCCAGCAGCTTCGGGACAGGTACTACCGAGCAGTACTTC
TRBJ1-1 | . | TRBV7-9 | . | CASSSQGLNTEAFF | TGTGCCAGCAGCTCACAGGGTTTAAACACTGAAGCTTTCTTT
TRBJ1-5 | few | TRBV6-5 | . | CASSYSAMQPQHF | TGTGCCAGCAGTTACTCAGCTATGCAGCCCCAGCATTTT
TRBJ2-5 | few | TRBV4-2 | . | CASSRGVEETQYF | TGTGCCAGCAGCCGGGGAGTAGAAGAGACCCAGTACTTC
TRBJ2-1 | . | TRBV4-1 | TRBD2 | CASSQVSGTMQFF | TGCGCCAGCAGCCAAGTCTCCGGGACTATGCAGTTCTTC
TRBJ1-5 | . | TRBV9 | TRBD1 | CASSAQGNSNQPQHF | TGTGCCAGCAGCGCACAGGGGAATAGCAATCAGCCCCAGCATTTT
TRBJ2-1 | . | TRBV28 | TRBD2 | CASSSLRLAGGYEQFF | TGTGCCAGCAGTTCGCTAAGACTAGCGGGAGGCTATGAGCAGTTCTTC
TRBJ1-2 | . | TRBV5-4 | . | CASTRWQGNSNYGYTF | TGTGCCAGCACCCGGTGGCAGGGAAATTCTAACTATGGCTACACCTTC
TRBJ2-1 | once | TRBV10-3 | TRBD2 | CAISGGLAGSWGEQFF | TGTGCCATCAGTGGGGGACTAGCGGGGTCCTGGGGTGAGCAGTTCTTC
TRBJ2-3 | . | TRBV15 | TRBD2 | CATSRDRWTSQGDTQYF | TGTGCCACCAGCAGAGATAGGTGGACTAGTCAGGGAGATACGCAGTATTTT
TRBJ1-1 | few | TRBV11-2 | . | CASSLDPGGVAEAFF | TGTGCCAGCAGCTTAGATCCGGGTGGAGTCGCTGAAGCTTTCTTT
TRBJ1-4 | . | TRBV7-9 | . | CASSLMDSTNEKLFF | TGTGCCAGCAGCTTAATGGACTCCACTAATGAAAAACTGTTTTTT
TRBJ1-1 | few | TRBV28 | . | CASRRAGYPAEAFF | TGTGCCAGCAGGAGGGCAGGCTACCCGGCTGAAGCTTTCTTT
TRBJ2-2 | . | TRBV6-5 | . | CASSYPGGELFF | TGTGCCAGCAGTTACCCCGGCGGGGAGCTGTTTTTT
TRBJ1-1 | . | TRBV30 | . | CAWSVLSGVAFF | TGTGCCTGGAGTGTACTTTCGGGGGTGGCTTTCTTT
TRBJ2-3 | . | TRBV29-1 | . | CSVSEGQDTQYF | TGCAGCGTCTCGGAGGGGCAAGATACGCAGTATTTT
TRBJ2-5 | few | TRBV23-1 | . | CASRLTESQETQYF | TGCGCCAGCAGATTGACAGAGTCACAAGAGACCCAGTACTTC
TRBJ1-1 | few | TRBV28 | . | CASSVGSTEAFF | TGTGCCAGCAGCGTAGGGAGCACTGAAGCTTTCTTT
TRBJ2-2 | few | TRBV5-4 | TRBD1 | CASSYGQGRWTGELFF | TGTGCCAGCAGTTACGGACAGGGGAGATGGACCGGGGAGCTGTTTTTT
TRBJ2-1 | . | TRBV7-8 | TRBD2 | CASSSSPRAGYYNEQFF | TGTGCCAGCAGCTCTAGCCCTCGAGCGGGATACTACAATGAGCAGTTCTTC
TRBJ1-4 | . | TRBV4-1 | TRBD1 | CASSQDRGGGLEKLFF | TGCGCCAGCAGCCAAGATCGAGGAGGGGGCCTTGAAAAACTGTTTTTT
TRBJ1-1 | . | TRBV5-4 | . | CASSLTGRMNTEAFF | TGTGCCAGCAGCTTAACAGGGCGGATGAACACTGAAGCTTTCTTT
TRBJ2-1 | . | TRBV4-1 | TRBD2 | CASSQDRLAVRFHEQFF | TGCGCCAGCAGCCAAGACCGCCTAGCGGTACGGTTCCATGAGCAGTTCTTC
TRBJ1-2 | . | TRBV28 | . | CASSPPGSVWYGYTF | TGTGCCAGCAGTCCGCCGGGTAGTGTTTGGTATGGCTACACCTTC
TRBJ2-2 | . | TRBV6-4 | . | CASSPGQPGTGELFF | TGTGCCAGCAGCCCTGGACAGCCTGGGACCGGGGAGCTGTTTTTT
TRBJ1-3 | once | TRBV4-3 | TRBD1 | CASSPRTGGIGNTIYF | TGCGCCAGCAGCCCCAGGACAGGGGGCATTGGAAACACCATATATTTT
TRBJ2-7 | . | TRBV28 | TRBD2 | CASRSQIAGWSSYEQYF | TGTGCCAGCAGGTCCCAGATAGCGGGGTGGAGCTCCTACGAGCAGTACTTC
TRBJ2-1 | . | TRBV27 | . | CASSSGSSYNEQFF | TGTGCCAGCAGTTCGGGGAGCTCCTACAATGAGCAGTTCTTC
TRBJ2-7 | . | TRBV11-2 | TRBD2 | CASSSRLAKQYF | TGTGCCAGCAGCTCTAGACTAGCTAAGCAGTACTTC
TRBJ2-1 | . | TRBV20-1 | . | CSVPGVNEQFF | TGCAGTGTTCCCGGGGTCAATGAGCAGTTCTTC
TRBJ1-2 | once | TRBV2 | . | CASEKSGYTF | TGTGCCAGCGAGAAGTCTGGCTACACCTTC
TRBJ2-6 | . | TRBV7-3 | TRBD2 | CASSGRATSGANVLTF | TGTGCCAGCTCAGGGAGGGCGACCTCTGGGGCCAACGTCCTGACTTTC
TRBJ2-1 | . | TRBV9 | TRBD1 | CASSVGSGGYNEQFF | TGTGCCAGCAGCGTAGGGTCAGGGGGCTACAATGAGCAGTTCTTC
TRBJ2-7 | . | TRBV9 | . | CASSVGEGSSYEQYF | TGTGCCAGCAGCGTAGGTGAGGGATCAAGCTACGAGCAGTACTTC
TRBJ1-1 | . | TRBV14 | TRBD1 | CASSQDFMGQTMYTEAFF | TGTGCCAGCAGCCAAGATTTTATGGGACAGACGATGTACACTGAAGCTTTCTTT
TRBJ2-5 | . | TRBV15 | . | CATSRDIGGLNF | TGTGCCACCAGCAGAGACATCGGGGGACTGAACTTC
TRBJ2-1 | . | TRBV5-1 | TRBD2 | CASSHQQPGLSYNEQFF | TGCGCCAGCAGTCATCAACAACCGGGACTATCATACAATGAGCAGTTCTTC
TRBJ2-5 | . | TRBV7-2 | . | CASSRGYDGETQYF | TGTGCCAGCAGCCGAGGCTACGACGGGGAGACCCAGTACTTC
TRBJ2-1 | . | TRBV10-2 | . | CASSENYREQFF | TGCGCCAGCAGTGAGAATTACCGGGAGCAGTTCTTC
TRBJ2-1 | few | TRBV9 | TRBD1 | CASSPDRDSYNEQFF | TGTGCCAGCAGCCCCGACAGGGATTCCTACAATGAGCAGTTCTTC
TRBJ2-5 | once | TRBV7-9 | . | CASSLVGGAGETQYF | TGTGCCAGCAGCTTAGTGGGAGGAGCGGGAGAGACCCAGTACTTC
TRBJ2-3 | . | TRBV9 | . | CASSLEGERTDTQYF | TGTGCCAGCAGCTTAGAGGGGGAGCGCACAGATACGCAGTATTTT
TRBJ1-1 | . | TRBV6-6 | TRBD1 | CASIPSSQGGTEAFF | TGTGCCAGCATCCCTAGTTCGCAGGGGGGCACTGAAGCTTTCTTT
TRBJ2-7 | . | TRBV6-5 | TRBD1 | CASSYRGQGAYEQYF | TGTGCCAGCAGTTACCGCGGACAGGGGGCCTACGAGCAGTACTTC
TRBJ2-7 | . | TRBV18 | TRBD1 | CASSSGASGTGKEQYF | TGTGCCAGCTCATCCGGGGCCTCGGGGACAGGGAAAGAGCAGTACTTC
TRBJ1-1 | . | TRBV9 | . | CASSVAERGTEAFF | TGTGCCAGCAGCGTAGCCGAGCGCGGCACTGAAGCTTTCTTT
TRBJ2-7 | . | TRBV4-3 | TRBD2 | CASSQDGSGGLPYEQYF | TGCGCCAGCAGCCAAGATGGTAGCGGGGGGTTACCCTACGAGCAGTACTTC
TRBJ2-1 | . | TRBV18 | . | CASSPIVSEQFF | TGTGCCAGCTCACCTATTGTCTCTGAGCAGTTCTTC
TRBJ1-1 | . | TRBV6-6 | . | CASSSGQNTEAFF | TGTGCCAGCAGTTCAGGACAGAACACTGAAGCTTTCTTT
TRBJ2-7 | . | TRBV28 | TRBD2 | CASSFAGTSRFEQYF | TGTGCCAGCAGTTTCGCCGGGACTAGTCGATTCGAGCAGTACTTC
TRBJ2-7 | . | TRBV7-9 | . | CASSLWPRQQLNYEQYF | TGTGCCAGCAGCTTATGGCCCAGACAGCAGCTGAACTACGAGCAGTACTTC
TRBJ2-3 | . | TRBV25-1 | . | CASSEEVLPDTQYF | TGTGCCAGCAGTGAGGAGGTCCTGCCAGATACGCAGTATTTT
TRBJ2-7 | . | TRBV7-2 | . | CASSSRGAYEQYF | TGTGCCAGCAGCTCAAGAGGTGCTTACGAGCAGTACTTC
TRBJ2-1 | . | TRBV7-2 | TRBD2 | CASSPSLAVQFF | TGTGCCAGCAGCCCGAGCCTAGCGGTACAGTTCTTC